This entry lists 26 T cell receptor beta chains sequenced from one sample in a study of blood T cell repertoires in COVID-19. The method was immunoSEQ multiplex PCR; TCRdb's version includes in-frame clones alone and lacks a portion of them. The repertoire consists of about 440,000 clones, with roughly nine tenths occurring once and the leading ten covering just under 2%. Sequencing input: PBMCs or T cells enriched from blood (not recorded which). These receptors were collected from a woman between 18 and 30 years old with acute COVID-19.

V and J are TRBV3-1 (or the pseudogene TRBV3-2) and TRBJ2-5; 12 nucleotides align to TRBD1. This CDR3 comprises 15 residues. Germline V gives CDR1 LGHDT, CDR2 YNNKEL (reference sequence). J lost 5 bases, V lost 3 bases, and 4 bases had no gene match. CDR3 sequence: CASSHGTGGLETQYF. The CDR3 DNA is TGTGCCAGCAGCCACGGGACAGGGGGCTTGGAGACCCAGTACTTC.

This chain uses TRBV6-5 with TRBJ2-7, with D hard to call. The germline gives CDR1 MNHEY, CDR2 SVGAGI. The V end was cut by 0 bases, the J end by 2 bases, with 11 bases between. This CDR3 has 15 amino acids. CDR3 in amino acids: CASSYSAGRAYEQYF. In DNA form, the CDR3 reads TGTGCCAGCAGTTACTCTGCAGGAAGAGCCTACGAGCAGTACTTC.

The chain uses TRBV4-3 and TRBJ2-7; D gene uncertain. The CDR3 consists of 14 residues. Germline CDR1 LGHNA, CDR2 YSLEER. V was trimmed by 4 bases and J by 1 base, leaving 11 bases between them. The chain's CDR3 is CASSLSYNSYEQYF. CDR3 bases: TGCGCCAGCAGCCTGTCCTATAATTCCTACGAGCAGTACTTC.

J is TRBJ2-1 and V is TRBV11-2; the D gene is possibly TRBD2 (6 bases). The CDR3 runs to 15 residues. Trimming pared 5 bases from V and 3 bases from J, leaving 14 bases between. In germline, CDR1 is SGHAT, CDR2 FQNNGV. CDR3 sequence: CASSPAGTFYNEQFF. The CDR3 coding sequence is TGTGCCAGCAGCCCAGCTGGGACTTTCTACAATGAGCAGTTCTTC.

This rearrangement joins TRBV3-1 (or the pseudogene TRBV3-2) to TRBJ1-2; D ambiguous. This CDR3 has 14 residues. CDR1 is LGHDT and CDR2 is YNNKEL in the germline V gene (reference sequence). The ends were cut back, 1 base at V and 8 bases at J, with 14 bases in the middle. In nucleotides, the CDR3 is TGTGCCAGCAGCCAAGCGACCCGAGTCGGGGGCTACACCTTC. Translation: CASSQATRVGGYTF.

The gene calls are TRBV12-3 or TRBV12-4 and TRBJ1-2; maybe TRBD1 (5 bases). CDR3 size: 12 residues. The ends were cut back, 3 bases at V and 7 bases at J, with 9 bases in the middle. The CDR3 loop reads CASSLAGSGYTF. The CDR3 nucleotides read TGTGCCAGCAGTTTGGCAGGGTCTGGCTACACCTTC.

A word on this clone: Mismatch with germline at one junction end may stem from a read error. The CDR3 nucleotides are TGTGCCAGCAGCCACTGGGACAGGGGGATGGCCTTC. Translating it yields CASSHWDRGMAF. The genes are TRBV12-3 or TRBV12-4 and TRBJ1-2, with 11 bases identical to TRBD1. The CDR3 sequence is 12 residues long.

V gene TRBV5-1 combines with J gene TRBJ1-2; 7 bases agree with TRBD1. Trimming removed 4 bases from V and 6 bases from J; junction bases left unmatched: 6. CDR3 size: 13 residues. Germline CDR1 and CDR2: SGHRS and YFSETQ. The CDR3 DNA reads as TGCGCCAGCAGCCCAGGGACAGCCGATGGCTACACCTTC. Translated, it gives CASSPGTADGYTF.

The chain recombines TRBV27 with TRBJ2-3; TRBD1 matches at 9 bases. V lost 7 bases, J lost 3 bases, and 8 bases stayed unmatched. The CDR3 has 15 residues. CDR1 MNHEY and CDR2 SMNVEV come from the germline V gene (reference sequence). CDR3 bases: TGTGCCAGCAAATCGAACAGGGGGCATACAGATACGCAGTATTTT. This sequence encodes CASKSNRGHTDTQYF.

The chain recombines TRBV5-5 with TRBJ2-3; 12 bases agree with TRBD2. The CDR3 spans 16 residues. The germline V gene encodes CDR1 SGHKS and CDR2 YYEKEE (reference sequence). J gave up 0 bases and V 4 bases, and 3 bases lay outside the gene matches. CDR3 DNA: TGTGCCAGCAGCCGACTAGCGGGAGCCAGCACAGATACGCAGTATTTT. It translates to CASSRLAGASTDTQYF.

The chain combines TRBV27 with TRBJ1-5; perhaps TRBD1 as D (5 bases). The germline CDR1 and CDR2 sequences are MNHEY and SMNVEV (reference sequence). The CDR3 consists of 14 residues. V shed 3 bases and J shed 6 bases, with 12 bases lying between them. The CDR3 bases are TGTGCCAGCAGTTTTTCGGGGGATAGTCAGCCCCAGCATTTT. Translation: CASSFSGDSQPQHF.

This sequence joins TRBV14 and TRBJ2-2, with a weak D call TRBD2 (6 bases). This CDR3 has 14 residues. The germline V gene encodes CDR1 SGHDN and CDR2 FVKESK. V lost 3 bases and J 9 bases, leaving 14 bases between the germline ends. CDR3 bases: TGTGCCAGCAGCCACCGCCGTACTAGCAGGGAGCTGTTTTTT. Amino acids: CASSHRRTSRELFF.

The V and J genes are TRBV5-6 and TRBJ2-1; 8 bases are a match to TRBD1. Per germline, CDR1 SGHDT and CDR2 YYEEEE. The CDR3 totals 14 residues. Trimming at V came to 4 bases and at J to 6 bases, leaving 6 bases not matched to a gene. The DNA for the CDR3 is TGTGCCAGCAGCAAAGGACAGGGCAGCAATGAGCAGTTCTTC. Translating gives CASSKGQGSNEQFF.

J is TRBJ2-7 and V is TRBV29-1; D possibly corresponds to TRBD1 (6 bases). From germline, CDR1 is SQVTM and CDR2 ANQGSEA. Trimming shortened V by 3 bases and J by 6 bases, and 18 bases separated the two germline ends. This CDR3 is built from 14 residues. The CDR3 spells CSVDRGRGVSEQYF. In DNA, the CDR3 is TGCAGCGTTGATAGGGGCAGGGGCGTCTCCGAGCAGTACTTC.

The chain is built from TRBV7-2 and TRBJ1-1; the match to TRBD1 covers 8 bases. Per germline, CDR1 SGHTA and CDR2 FQGNSA. CDR3 size: 13 residues. V shed 4 bases and J 5 bases; nucleotides not matched to a gene: 3. The CDR3 region has the DNA TGTGCCAGCAGCTCCAGACAGGGGACTGAAGCTTTCTTT. Protein sequence: CASSSRQGTEAFF.

This chain links TRBV9 with TRBJ1-6, with a possible D match to TRBD1 (5 bases). CDR1 and CDR2 from the germline V gene are SGDLS and YYNGEE. V was cut by 2 bases and J by 6 bases, with 12 bases left in between. CDR3 length equals 15 residues. CDR3 sequence: CASSVAGGLNSPLHF. For the CDR3, the DNA is TGTGCCAGCAGCGTCGCCGGGGGACTTAATTCACCCCTCCACTTT.

J is TRBJ2-4 and V is TRBV29-1; TRBD1 aligns across 8 bases. The length of the CDR3 is 12 residues. V lost 6 bases and J lost 6; bases outside the gene matches: 4. CDR1 and CDR2 from the germline V gene are SQVTM and ANQGSEA. The CDR3 here is CSVRTGRNIQYF. CDR3 nucleotide sequence: TGCAGCGTGCGGACAGGGAGAAACATTCAGTACTTC.

The chain employs TRBV28 and TRBJ1-4, with 9 positions matching TRBD1. Trimming cost V 8 bases and J 6 bases; bases outside gene matches: 10. The CDR3 is made up of 15 amino acids. CDR1 MDHEN and CDR2 SYDVKM come from the germline V gene. The DNA for the CDR3 is TGTGCCAGCCGCCAAACCGGGACAGGGTATGAAAAACTGTTTTTT. Translated, it gives CASRQTGTGYEKLFF.

V gene TRBV28 combines with J gene TRBJ1-1; D possibly corresponds to TRBD1 (6 bases). The V and J ends lost 6 bases and 4 bases respectively, with 15 bases between them. Germline V gives CDR1 MDHEN, CDR2 SYDVKM. The CDR3 extends over 14 amino acids. This chain's CDR3 is CASRWGRRFTEAFF. CDR3 nucleotide sequence: TGTGCCAGCAGATGGGGGCGCAGGTTCACTGAAGCTTTCTTT.

The chain joins TRBV2 to TRBJ2-7; 9 nucleotides align to TRBD1. The CDR3 runs to 12 residues. Germline CDR1 SNHLY, CDR2 FYNNEI. Losses at the gene ends were 6 bases for V and 6 bases for J; bases not matched to a gene: 3. The CDR3 sequence: CASRGTGLEQYF. The CDR3, as DNA: TGTGCCAGCAGAGGGACAGGGCTCGAGCAGTACTTC.

The V call is TRBV3-1 (or the pseudogene TRBV3-2), the J call TRBJ1-2; possible D gene TRBD1, 5 bases. Trimming took 7 bases from V and 7 from J, leaving 22 bases between them. This CDR3 comprises 15 residues. CDR1 and CDR2 from the germline V gene are LGHDT and YNNKEL (reference sequence). CDR3 sequence reads: CASTTSSGVRSGYTF. The CDR3 coding sequence is TGTGCCAGCACCACCTCCTCGGGGGTCCGGAGTGGCTACACCTTC.

The chain joins TRBV7-2 to TRBJ2-7; 14 bases align to TRBD2. Germline V CDR1 and CDR2: SGHTA, FQGNSA. CDR3 length: 17 amino acids. V trimming: 1 base; J trimming: 3 bases; junction bases outside the gene matches: 5. In nucleotides, the CDR3 is TGTGCCAGCAGCTTAGGGACTAGCGGGAGGTTGGTCTACGAGCAGTACTTC. As protein: CASSLGTSGRLVYEQYF.

The chain couples TRBV25-1 to TRBJ2-3; 7 bases map to TRBD1. V lost 3 bases and J lost 3; bases outside the gene matches: 12. Germline V gene lookup returns CDR1 MGHDK and CDR2 SYGVNS. CDR3 length equals 17 residues. DNA for the CDR3: TGTGCCAGCAGTGACTTACGACAGGGAATCGGAACAGATACGCAGTATTTT. As protein: CASSDLRQGIGTDTQYF.

This chain links TRBV11-2 with TRBJ2-4, with 9 nucleotides matching TRBD1. J was trimmed by 1 base and V by 3 bases; bases with no gene match: 13. The CDR3 is 19 amino acids. Germline CDR1 SGHAT, CDR2 FQNNGV. The DNA for the CDR3 is TGTGCCAGCAGCTTTGAACCCGGGACAGGGTTTTTTGCCAAAAACATTCAGTACTTC. It is translated as CASSFEPGTGFFAKNIQYF. The full variable domain, in which reference TRBV11-2 and TRBJ2-4 provide the parts outside the CDR3, is EAGVAQSPRYKIIEKRQSVAFWCNPISGHATLYWYQQILGQGPKLLIQFQNNGVVDDSQLPKDRFSAERLKGVDSTLKIQPAKLEDSAVYLCASSFEPGTGFFAKNIQYFGAGTRLSVL.

For this clone: This sample also contains other DNA sequences that code for the same CDR3. The chain carries TRBV7-8 and TRBJ1-5; the match to TRBD1 covers 9 bases. The CDR3 spans 14 residues. The germline V gene has CDR1 SGHVS and CDR2 FQNEAQ. Trimming at V came to 6 bases and at J to 5 bases, leaving 5 bases not matched to a gene. Written as DNA, the CDR3 is TGTGCCAGCAGTAGAGGACAGGGGTATCAGCCCCAGCATTTT. Translation: CASSRGQGYQPQHF. Combining the CDR3 with reference TRBV7-8 and TRBJ1-5 gives the whole variable domain GAGVSQSPRYKVAKRGQDVALRCDPISGHVSLFWYQQALGQGPEFLTYFQNEAQLDKSGLPSDRFFAERPEGSVSTLKIQRTQQEDSAVYLCASSRGQGYQPQHFGDGTRLSIL.

The CDR3 is CASSATYLFSGGHTGELFF. CDR3 nucleotides: TGTGCCAGCAGTGCCACGTACCTCTTCTCGGGGGGTCACACCGGGGAGCTGTTTTTT. The rearrangement links TRBV2 to TRBJ2-2; 7 bases fit TRBD2. CDR3 length: 19 amino acids. V trimming: 4 bases; J trimming: 3 bases; junction bases outside the gene matches: 17. Germline-derived CDR1 and CDR2 are SNHLY and FYNNEI. Using reference TRBV2 and TRBJ2-2 for the parts outside the CDR3, the full variable domain is EPEVTQTPSHQVTQMGQEVILRCVPISNHLYFYWYRQILGQKVEFLVSFYNNEISEKSEIFDDQFSVERPDGSNFTLKIRSTKLEDSAMYFCASSATYLFSGGHTGELFFGEGSRLTVL.